Sequencing of this TCR beta chain was carried out in a study of blood T cell repertoires in COVID-19. TCRdb's table, derived via immunoSEQ multiplex PCR, lists solely in-frame clones and lacks some. The sample contains roughly 320,000 clones, just under 90% of which appear only once. Germline CDR1 and CDR2: LGHNA and YNFKEQ. The CDR3 consists of 17 residues. V lost 1 base to trimming and J lost 2 bases, with 15 bases between them. The rearrangement uses TRBV4-2 and TRBJ2-1; D not certain. Sequenced: peripheral blood. The sequence was collected from a woman aged 45-65 years with COVID-19, enrolled during active disease. The CDR3 here is CASSQGLLSPPYNEQFF. The DNA of the CDR3 is TGTGCCAGCAGCCAAGGTCTACTTTCCCCCCCCTACAATGAGCAGTTCTTC.